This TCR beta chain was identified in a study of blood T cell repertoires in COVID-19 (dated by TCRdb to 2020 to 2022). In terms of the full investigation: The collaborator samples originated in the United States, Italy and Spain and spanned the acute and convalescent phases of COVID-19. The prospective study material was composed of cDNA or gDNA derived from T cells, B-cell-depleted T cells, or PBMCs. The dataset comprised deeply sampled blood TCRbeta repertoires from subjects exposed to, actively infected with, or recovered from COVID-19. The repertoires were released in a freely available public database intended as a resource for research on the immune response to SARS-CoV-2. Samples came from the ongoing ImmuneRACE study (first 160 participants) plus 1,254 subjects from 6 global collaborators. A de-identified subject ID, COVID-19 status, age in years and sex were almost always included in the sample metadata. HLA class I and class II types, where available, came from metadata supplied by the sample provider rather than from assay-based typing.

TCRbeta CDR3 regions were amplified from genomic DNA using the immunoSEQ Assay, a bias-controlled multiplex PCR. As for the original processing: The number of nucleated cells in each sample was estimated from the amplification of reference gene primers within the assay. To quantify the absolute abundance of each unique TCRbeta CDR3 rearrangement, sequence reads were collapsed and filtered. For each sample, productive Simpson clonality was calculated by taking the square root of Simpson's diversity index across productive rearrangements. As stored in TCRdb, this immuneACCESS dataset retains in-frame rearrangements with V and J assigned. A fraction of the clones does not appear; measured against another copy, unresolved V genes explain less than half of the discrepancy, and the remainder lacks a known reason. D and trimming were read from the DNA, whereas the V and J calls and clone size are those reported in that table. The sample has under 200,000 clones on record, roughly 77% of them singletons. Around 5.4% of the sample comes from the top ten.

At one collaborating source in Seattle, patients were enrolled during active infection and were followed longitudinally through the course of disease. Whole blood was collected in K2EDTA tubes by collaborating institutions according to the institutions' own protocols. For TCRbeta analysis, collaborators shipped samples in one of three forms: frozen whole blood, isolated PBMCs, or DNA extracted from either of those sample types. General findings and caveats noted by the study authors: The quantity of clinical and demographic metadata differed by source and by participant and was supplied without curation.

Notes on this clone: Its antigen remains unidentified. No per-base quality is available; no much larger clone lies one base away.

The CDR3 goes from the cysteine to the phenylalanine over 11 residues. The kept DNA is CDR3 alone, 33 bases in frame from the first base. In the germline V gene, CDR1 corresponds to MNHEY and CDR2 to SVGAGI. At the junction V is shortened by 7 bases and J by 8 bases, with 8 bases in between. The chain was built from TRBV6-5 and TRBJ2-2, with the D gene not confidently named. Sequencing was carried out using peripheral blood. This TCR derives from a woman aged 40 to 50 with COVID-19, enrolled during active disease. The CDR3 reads CASMSLGELFF. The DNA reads TGTGCCAGCATGTCCCTTGGGGAGCTGTTTTTT.